A selection of T cell receptor beta chains follows, all from one sample in a study of T-cell reconstitution after alpha-beta-depleted transplantation in children. TCRdb reprocessed the PCR reads with MiXCR, giving one entry per CDR3 protein. In the table there are approximately 630,000 distinct CDR3 sequences, approximately 14% of which are singletons. The material was PBMCs, obtained before TCRalphabeta/CD19-depleted stem cell transplant. These receptors all stem from a girl aged 2 to 10 with congenital amegakaryocytic thrombocytopenia, due to receive a stem cell transplant. The CDR3 runs from the conserved cysteine through the conserved F or W. The D gene is left open where the match is weak. Only part of the rows carry a size: once, few, many, or a class if the clone is expanded.

>.|TRBV6-5|few|TRBJ1-3
CASSYSYSPYPGNTIYF
TGTGCCAGCAGTTACTCCTACTCCCCTTATCCTGGAAACACCATATATTTT
>.|TRBV18|many|TRBJ2-3
CASSQRDSSYTDTQYF
TGTGCCAGCTCACAGCGGGACAGCTCCTACACAGATACGCAGTATTTT
>.|TRBV12-3/TRBV12-4|many|TRBJ2-1
CASTSPGMDEQFF
TGTGCCAGCACCTCCCCCGGGATGGATGAGCAGTTCTTC
>.|TRBV5-1|few|TRBJ2-1
CASSFLAPLVVPSSYNEQFF
TGCGCCAGCAGCTTTTTGGCCCCCTTGGTGGTGCCGAGCTCCTACAATGAGCAGTTCTTC
>.|TRBV6-6|.|TRBJ1-4
CASRLEGGEKLFF
TGTGCCAGCAGGCTCGAGGGTGGAGAAAAACTGTTTTTT
>.|TRBV7-9|few|TRBJ2-1
CASSPRRGDEQFF
TGTGCCAGCAGCCCGAGGCGGGGCGATGAGCAGTTCTTC
>TRBD1|TRBV12-3/TRBV12-4|few|TRBJ2-2
CASSWGQGATGELFF
TGTGCCAGCAGTTGGGGACAGGGGGCGACCGGGGAGCTGTTTTTT
>.|TRBV7-2|few|TRBJ2-5
CASSVPGDQETQYF
TGTGCCAGCAGCGTACCGGGCGATCAAGAGACCCAGTACTTC
>.|TRBV11-2|few|TRBJ2-7
CASRRPGRKYEQYF
TGTGCCAGCAGGCGCCCCGGACGGAAATACGAGCAGTACTTC
>.|TRBV2|.|TRBJ2-7
CASSTCGYEQYF
TGTGCCAGCAGCACCTGCGGCTACGAGCAGTACTTC
>.|TRBV28|few|TRBJ1-2
CASSPASKGHGYTF
TGTGCCAGCAGTCCCGCCTCGAAGGGTCATGGCTACACCTTC
>TRBD2|TRBV5-1|few|TRBJ2-1
CASSRGLSTSGYNEQFF
TGCGCCAGCAGCAGAGGGCTGTCGACTAGCGGTTACAATGAGCAGTTCTTC
>.|TRBV5-1|few|TRBJ2-2
CASSFLGANTGELFF
TGCGCCAGCAGCTTTTTAGGGGCGAACACCGGGGAGCTGTTTTTT
>.|TRBV21-1|.|TRBJ2-7
CASSPSTGKNEQYF
TGTGCCAGCAGCCCTTCAACTGGTAAGAACGAGCAGTACTTC
>TRBD1|TRBV4-1|many|TRBJ2-7
CASSDTPYRGVYEQYF
TGCGCCAGCAGCGACACTCCATACAGGGGAGTCTACGAGCAGTACTTC
>.|TRBV20-1|.|TRBJ1-2
CSATSGANYGYTF
TGCAGTGCTACCTCAGGTGCCAACTATGGCTACACCTTC
>TRBD2|TRBV2|many|TRBJ2-5
CASSEAYGTSVAQYF
TGTGCCAGCAGTGAAGCCTACGGGACTAGCGTGGCCCAGTACTTC
>.|TRBV5-1|many|TRBJ2-7
CASSAGDEQYF
TGCGCCAGCAGCGCAGGGGACGAGCAGTACTTC
>.|TRBV20-1|many|TRBJ2-3
CSARMGSTDTQYF
TGCAGTGCTAGGATGGGGAGTACAGATACGCAGTATTTT
>.|TRBV7-2|.|TRBJ1-1
CASSLGGGAGNTEAFF
TGTGCCAGCAGCTTAGGGGGGGGGGCAGGGAACACTGAAGCTTTCTTT
>TRBD2|TRBV5-1|.|TRBJ2-7
CASSKGLAGGYEQYF
TGCGCCAGCAGCAAGGGACTAGCGGGAGGCTACGAGCAGTACTTC
>.|TRBV12-3/TRBV12-4|many|TRBJ2-7
CASSPGPQSSYEQYF
TGTGCCAGCAGCCCTGGTCCTCAAAGCTCCTACGAGCAGTACTTC
>.|TRBV27|many|TRBJ2-1
CASSTLADNEQFF
TGTGCCAGCAGCACCCTGGCGGACAATGAGCAGTTCTTC
>TRBD2|TRBV20-1|many|TRBJ2-1
CSANTGTSGRKRYNEQFF
TGCAGTGCTAATACCGGGACTAGCGGGAGAAAGAGGTACAATGAGCAGTTCTTC
>.|TRBV27|many|TRBJ2-1
CASRTGVSSYNEQFF
TGTGCCAGCAGGACCGGGGTTAGCTCCTACAATGAGCAGTTCTTC
>.|TRBV7-8|many|TRBJ2-3
CASSYDRATQYF
TGTGCCAGCAGCTACGACCGAGCGACGCAGTATTTT
>TRBD1|TRBV5-1|.|TRBJ2-5
CASGNRGFQETQYF
TGCGCCAGCGGAAACAGGGGTTTCCAAGAGACCCAGTACTTC
>.|TRBV7-9|.|TRBJ2-7
CASSLASEGTPHEQYF
TGTGCCAGCAGCTTAGCGTCGGAGGGAACACCCCACGAGCAGTACTTC
>.|TRBV24-1|few|TRBJ2-1
CATSDRGPLNEQFF
TGTGCCACCAGTGACAGGGGACCACTCAATGAGCAGTTCTTC
>.|TRBV20-1|few|TRBJ2-5
CSALSGIQETQYF
TGCAGTGCTTTAAGTGGGATTCAAGAGACCCAGTACTTC
>TRBD1|TRBV7-6|.|TRBJ2-1
CASSLAPGTGEQFF
TGTGCCAGCAGCTTAGCTCCCGGGACAGGGGAGCAGTTCTTC
>TRBD2|TRBV6-1|few|TRBJ2-3
CASFSGRSDTQYF
TGTGCCAGCTTTAGCGGGAGATCAGATACGCAGTATTTT